A selection of T cell receptor beta chains follows, all from one sample in a study of blood T cell repertoires in COVID-19. TCRdb's table, derived via immunoSEQ multiplex PCR, lists solely in-frame clones and lacks some. The data show fewer than 120,000 clones, approximately 82% seen once. The sample consisted of peripheral blood. All receptors come from an elderly woman with acute or convalescent COVID-19. Each CDR3 is given with its conserved first and last residue. The order of the fields is J gene, D gene, V gene, clone size, CDR3 protein, CDR3 DNA. D genes are given only for firm matches. Size tells how often a clone was seen (once, few, many) or the class of an expanded clone, and some rows leave it out.

J gene: TRBJ2-5
D gene: TRBD1
V gene: TRBV23-1
clone size: .
CDR3 protein: CATPPDREETQYF
CDR3 DNA: TGCGCCACCCCCCCGGACAGGGAAGAGACCCAGTACTTC

J gene: TRBJ2-2
D gene: .
V gene: TRBV2
clone size: .
CDR3 protein: CASSGLLTSGELFF
CDR3 DNA: TGTGCCAGCAGCGGACTTCTAACGAGCGGGGAGCTGTTTTTT

J gene: TRBJ2-4
D gene: TRBD1
V gene: TRBV3-1/TRBV3-2
clone size: few
CDR3 protein: CASSQGQGREIAKNIQYF
CDR3 DNA: TGTGCCAGCAGCCAGGGACAGGGGCGCGAAATAGCCAAAAACATTCAGTACTTC

J gene: TRBJ2-7
D gene: .
V gene: TRBV6-2/TRBV6-3
clone size: .
CDR3 protein: CASSYYINEQYF
CDR3 DNA: TGTGCCAGCAGTTACTACATCAACGAGCAGTACTTC

J gene: TRBJ1-2
D gene: .
V gene: TRBV4-1
clone size: .
CDR3 protein: CASSQAGNYYGYTF
CDR3 DNA: TGCGCCAGCAGCCAAGCCGGGAATTACTATGGCTACACCTTC

J gene: TRBJ1-4
D gene: TRBD1
V gene: TRBV3-1/TRBV3-2
clone size: .
CDR3 protein: CASSPGTDEKLFF
CDR3 DNA: TGTGCCAGCAGCCCCGGGACAGACGAAAAACTGTTTTTT

J gene: TRBJ2-1
D gene: .
V gene: TRBV27
clone size: .
CDR3 protein: CASSLWAAPYNEQFF
CDR3 DNA: TGTGCCAGCAGTTTGTGGGCCGCCCCTTACAATGAGCAGTTCTTC

J gene: TRBJ1-2
D gene: .
V gene: TRBV7-2
clone size: few
CDR3 protein: CASSSMDSYGYTF
CDR3 DNA: TGTGCCAGCAGCTCGATGGACAGCTATGGCTACACCTTC

J gene: TRBJ2-7
D gene: .
V gene: TRBV25-1
clone size: .
CDR3 protein: CASSASSAPYEQYF
CDR3 DNA: TGTGCCAGCAGTGCGTCTAGCGCTCCCTACGAGCAGTACTTC

J gene: TRBJ1-2
D gene: TRBD1
V gene: TRBV6-5
clone size: .
CDR3 protein: CASRTGGAANYGYTF
CDR3 DNA: TGTGCCAGCAGGACAGGGGGCGCGGCTAACTATGGCTACACCTTC